This T cell receptor beta chain was found in a study of cytomegalovirus exposure and HLA in healthy donors. Looking at the study overall: Some 85 million unique TCRs from HLA-typed donors were held in an early data release. Findings and caveats of the study: What a later analysis reportedly showed was that an Asian-associated ancestry cluster had fewer N-insertions than the roughly 670-donor mean. The listing of 150 to 200 TCR beta chains classed them as cytomegalovirus-associated.

The CDR3 spans 14 residues. V shed 6 bases and J shed 4 bases, with 13 bases lying between them. Looked up from germline, CDR1 is SGHVS and CDR2 is FQNEAQ. PCR involved 60 Vbeta and 13 Jbeta primers. Measured with immunoSEQ multiplex PCR; TCRdb has only the in-frame clones, and not every one. The table has over 150,000 clones, approximately 81% seen once. Concerning this clone: Its antigen is not known.

The sequenced sample consisted of PBMCs. The chain couples TRBV7-8 to TRBJ2-1; the D gene is possibly TRBD1 (5 bases). The sequence was obtained from a man under 40 in good health and CMV-seropositive. For the CDR3, the DNA is TGTGCCAGCAGGTTTCCAGGGATATACAATGAGCAGTTCTTC. It codes for CASRFPGIYNEQFF.